This record covers a single T cell receptor (beta chain). The antigen is not known. Assay used: immunoSEQ multiplex PCR; TCRdb lists only in-frame clones, some missing. The sample has about 60,000 clones; 90% to 95% are singletons. The data originate from a study of T cell responses to AZD1222 COVID-19 vaccine. Whole-study findings and limits: Spike-wide coverage was observed for vaccine-associated CD4 TCRs, with dominant responses at 160-218 and 743-854. Two doses of AZD1222 preceded a rise in Spike-specific TCR breadth and depth.

This CDR3 spans 12 amino acids. Per the germline V gene, CDR1 is SGHRS and CDR2 is YFSETQ. Trimming removed 4 bases at V and 4 bases at J, with 8 bases between. Sequences were derived from peripheral blood, sampled 28 days after the second dose of the MenACWY control vaccine. The V gene is TRBV5-1, the J gene TRBJ1-2; D is unclear. This clonotype originated in an adult who received the MenACWY meningococcal vaccine as a control. The CDR3 sequence: CASSPDGYGYTF. DNA for the CDR3: TGCGCCAGCAGCCCTGACGGCTATGGCTACACCTTC.